This T cell receptor (beta chain) comes out of a study of response to subunit inactivated influenza vaccine. This clonotype was recorded many times. What it recognizes is unknown. Study-wide findings and caveats: Authors proposed each seasonal influenza vaccination draws in few new T cells.

One entry per CDR3 protein results from TCRdb running MiXCR on the RT-PCR reads. The sample carries about 240,000 distinct CDR3 sequences, 12% recorded once. Trimming cost V 2 bases and J 5 bases, with 10 bases left between them. Germline lookup yields CDR1 SQVTM and CDR2 ANQGSEA. This CDR3 is built from 12 residues. The clonotype comes from a man between 45 and 60 years old who received an inactivated influenza vaccine. V gene TRBV29-1 combines with J gene TRBJ2-7; TRBD1 might be the D (5 bases). The sample was non-naive T cells sorted from PBMCs, taken 14 days before vaccination. Here the CDR3 reads CSVEQGGDEQYF. CDR3 nucleotides: TGCAGCGTTGAACAGGGCGGAGACGAGCAGTACTTC.